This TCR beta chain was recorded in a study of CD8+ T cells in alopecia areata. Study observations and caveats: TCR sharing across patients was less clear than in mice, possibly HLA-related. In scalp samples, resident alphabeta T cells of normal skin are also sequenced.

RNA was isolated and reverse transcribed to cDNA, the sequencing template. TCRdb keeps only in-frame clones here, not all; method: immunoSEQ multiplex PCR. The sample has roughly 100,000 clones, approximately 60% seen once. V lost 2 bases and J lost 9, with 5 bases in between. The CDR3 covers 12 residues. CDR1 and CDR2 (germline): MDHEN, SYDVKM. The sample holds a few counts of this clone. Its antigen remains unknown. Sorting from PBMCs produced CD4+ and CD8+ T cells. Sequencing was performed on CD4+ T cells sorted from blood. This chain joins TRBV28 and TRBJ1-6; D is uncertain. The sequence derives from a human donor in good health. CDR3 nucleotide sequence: TGTGCCAGCAGTTTAAAGGCTTCACCCCTCCACTTT. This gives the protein CASSLKASPLHF.